These 6 T cell receptor beta chains were sequenced from one sample in a study of blood T cell repertoires in COVID-19. Clones were sequenced by immunoSEQ multiplex PCR, and TCRdb holds only the in-frame ones, with some missing. The sample has approximately 210,000 clones; roughly 90% are singletons. The sample comprised PBMCs or T cells enriched from blood (not recorded which). These receptor sequences come from a woman between 18 and 30 years old who had recovered from COVID-19.

The genes are TRBV6-1 and TRBJ1-6, with D uncertain. Germline values: CDR1 MNHNS, CDR2 SASEGT. V was cut by 3 bases and J by 6 bases, with 9 bases left in between. This CDR3 spans 14 amino acids. The CDR3 spells CASSEAAPNSPLHF. The CDR3 coding sequence is TGTGCCAGCAGTGAGGCGGCCCCTAATTCACCCCTCCACTTT.

The V call is TRBV30, the J call TRBJ1-1; D unresolved. With 3 bases removed from V and 0 bases from J, the gap between germline ends came to 11 bases. CDR3 length: 14 residues. Looked up from germline, CDR1 is GTSNPN and CDR2 is SVGIG (reference sequence). The CDR3 is CAWRVASLNTEAFF. The CDR3 bases are TGTGCCTGGAGGGTCGCGTCCTTGAACACTGAAGCTTTCTTT. Full variable domain (remainder filled in from reference TRBV30 and TRBJ1-1): SQTIHQWPATLVQPVGSPLSLECTVEGTSNPNLYWYRQAAGRGLQLLFYSVGIGQISSEVPQNLSASRPQDRQFILSSKKLLLSDSGFYLCAWRVASLNTEAFFGQGTRLTVV.

The V call is TRBV28, the J call TRBJ1-4; perhaps TRBD1 as D (6 bases). This CDR3 spans 15 amino acids. V was shortened by 3 bases and J by 8 bases, with 16 bases between the two germline ends. Germline-derived CDR1 and CDR2 are MDHEN and SYDVKM. CDR3 in amino acids: CASSFFADQGEKLFF. The CDR3 DNA follows: TGTGCCAGCAGTTTTTTTGCCGATCAGGGGGAAAAACTGTTTTTT.

This chain uses TRBV27 with TRBJ2-7; 11 bases match TRBD1. CDR1 is MNHEY, CDR2 SMNVEV, per germline (reference sequence). CDR3 size: 15 residues. After removal of 0 bases from V and 3 bases from J, the junction contained 1 base not matched to a gene. The CDR3 region has the DNA TGTGCCAGCAGTTTATCCGGGACAGGGGGCTACGAGCAGTACTTC. Amino acid sequence: CASSLSGTGGYEQYF.

The chain couples TRBV24-1 to TRBJ1-5; no definite D call. Germline CDR1 reads KGHDR; CDR2 reads SFDVKD. V shed 9 bases and J shed 1 base, with 12 bases lying between them. The length of the CDR3 is 14 residues. The CDR3 DNA is TGTGCCACCGGGCCCCCAACAAGCAATCAGCCCCAGCATTTT. Translation gives CATGPPTSNQPQHF.

The CDR3 here is CASSPIGQGSYEQYF. Written as DNA, the CDR3 is TGTGCCAGTAGTCCCATAGGACAGGGTTCCTACGAGCAGTACTTC. The chain couples TRBV19 to TRBJ2-7, with TRBD1 matching 8 bases. J lost 1 base, V lost 5 bases, and 7 bases had no gene match. The germline CDR1 and CDR2 sequences are LNHDA and SQIVND (reference sequence). The CDR3 is made up of 15 amino acids.